This T cell receptor beta chain derives from a study of graft-versus-host responses after intestinal transplantation. At the level of the study: Transplant types were multivisceral, liver-intestinal, or isolated intestinal. Every recipient underwent anti-thymocyte globulin induction, then tacrolimus and steroids for 3 to 4 years. Points from the study as a whole: Ileal or blood samples showed some GvH clones first, and such clones were also found in recipient marrow.

About this clone itself: Its specificity is not known.

CDR1 is SNHLY and CDR2 is FYNNEI in the germline V gene. Trimming removed 1 base from V and 6 bases from J, with 8 bases in between. The CDR3 extends over 13 amino acids. Sequenced by immunoSEQ multiplex PCR; TCRdb stores in-frame clones only, minus some. The profile shows around 120,000 clones, approximately 95% of them singletons. The specimen comprised unstimulated CD8+ T cells sorted from spleen or lymph node cells, sampled before intestinal transplant. The chain combines TRBV2 with TRBJ2-3, with TRBD1 as a possible D gene (6 bases). This clonotype was sampled from a human donor who received an intestinal transplant. CDR3 region: CASSEVGGDTQYF. As DNA, the CDR3 is TGTGCCAGCAGTGAAGTTGGGGGCGATACGCAGTATTTT.